The 25 T cell receptor beta chains listed next were all sequenced from one sample in a study of Graves' ophthalmopathy and Graves' hyperthyroidism. TCR beta CDR3 regions were amplified from RNA transcripts. First-round RT-PCR used HTBI primers; second-round multiplex PCR followed. TCRdb passed the multiplex PCR reads through MiXCR, listing each CDR3 protein once. The table has about 620,000 distinct CDR3 sequences, about a fifth seen once. The material sequenced was peripheral blood. These receptors all come from a woman aged 18-29 years with stable Graves' hyperthyroidism. Some clones in this sample may be carry-over from other donors' samples.

This clonotype occurred many times. V gene TRBV28 combines with J gene TRBJ2-5, with D unclear. CDR3 size: 14 residues. Germline CDR1 MDHEN, CDR2 SYDVKM. V lost 2 bases, J lost 0 bases, and 7 bases lay in between. CDR3 DNA: TGTGCCAGCAGTTTAGCGGCAGACCAAGAGACCCAGTACTTC. Its translation is CASSLAADQETQYF.

The V and J genes are TRBV20-1 and TRBJ2-5; D remains ambiguous. The CDR3 is made up of 12 amino acids. Germline CDR1 and CDR2: DFQATT and SNEGSKA (reference sequence). The V gene lost 6 bases and the J gene lost 5 bases, with 13 bases spanning the gap. For the CDR3, the DNA is TGCAGTGCACGGACGGATACGGAGACCCAGTACTTC. Translating gives CSARTDTETQYF.

The rearrangement joins TRBV30 to TRBJ2-7; 9 bases are shared with TRBD1. Germline V lookup: CDR1 GTSNPN, CDR2 SVGIG (reference sequence). J was trimmed by 4 bases and V by 3 bases; bases with no gene match: 13. This CDR3 spans 16 amino acids. CDR3 in amino acids: CAWRETLGTGLYEQYF. The CDR3 DNA follows: TGTGCCTGGAGAGAAACCCTAGGGACAGGGTTATACGAGCAGTACTTC.

As to this clonotype: Given a much more abundant clone one base away, this may be a read error. The CDR3 loop reads CASCLLGQGIYEQYF. In DNA form, the CDR3 reads TGTGCCAGCTGCTTATTGGGACAGGGTATATACGAGCAGTACTTC. J is TRBJ2-7 and V is TRBV7-6, with 9 nucleotides matching TRBD1. Germline V CDR1 and CDR2: SGHVS, FNYEAQ. CDR3 length: 15 amino acids.

The chain carries TRBV11-2 and TRBJ1-3; D perhaps matches TRBD1 (6 bases). Germline V gene data show CDR1 as SGHAT and CDR2 as FQNNGV. The CDR3 sequence is 16 residues long. With 1 base removed from V and 0 bases from J, the gap between germline ends came to 10 bases. Here the CDR3 reads CASSLGQAISGNTIYF. The CDR3 region has the DNA TGTGCCAGCAGCTTAGGACAGGCAATCTCTGGAAACACCATATATTTT.

The rearrangement links TRBV3-1 to TRBJ1-1, with TRBD1 identical over 7 bases. V gave up 2 bases and J gave up 0 bases; unmatched junction bases: 6. The CDR3 runs to 16 residues. Germline V gene sequence: CDR1 LGHDT, CDR2 YNNKEL (reference sequence). This CDR3 reads CASSQPLGGLNTEAFF. For the CDR3, the DNA is TGTGCCAGCAGCCAACCTTTAGGGGGCCTGAACACTGAAGCTTTCTTT.

This clonotype was counted at least ten times. The rearrangement links TRBV29-1 to TRBJ1-2; TRBD1 agrees at 8 bases. CDR1 is SQVTM and CDR2 is ANQGSEA in the germline V gene. This CDR3 has 16 residues. V was pared by 3 bases and J by 4 bases, with 13 bases of the junction left unmatched. The chain's CDR3 is CSVDDRGGDVGYGYTF. In DNA, the CDR3 is TGCAGCGTTGATGACAGGGGAGGTGATGTTGGCTATGGCTACACCTTC.

The gene calls are TRBV5-4 and TRBJ2-7; D unclear. Germline CDR1 and CDR2: SGHNT and YYREEE (reference sequence). The V end was cut by 3 bases, the J end by 5 bases, with 27 bases between. There are 18 residues in the CDR3. The CDR3 DNA sequence: TGTGCCAGCAGCTCCCCGATGACATCCGGGCGACGATCCAACGAGCAGTACTTC. Its translation: CASSSPMTSGRRSNEQYF.

The chain combines TRBV29-1 with TRBJ2-7; D is unclear. The CDR3 extends over 11 amino acids. CDR1 is SQVTM and CDR2 is ANQGSEA in the germline V gene. V lost 4 bases and J 4 bases, leaving 8 bases between the germline ends. The CDR3 spells CSVVVAYEQYF. For the CDR3, the DNA is TGCAGCGTTGTGGTGGCATACGAGCAGTACTTC.

This clonotype was recorded at least ten times. The V and J genes are TRBV12-3 or TRBV12-4 and TRBJ1-6; D not resolved. The CDR3 loop spans 12 amino acids. Trimming left V 3 bases short and J 9 bases short, with 6 bases between. The CDR3 DNA is TGTGCCAGCAGTTTTCTGGGTTCACCCCTCCACTTT. It is translated as CASSFLGSPLHF.

This chain connects TRBV6-5 to TRBJ1-3; D ambiguous. Germline V gene sequence: CDR1 MNHEY, CDR2 SVGAGI. There are 17 residues in the CDR3. V was cut by 0 bases and J by 0 bases, with 12 bases left in between. CDR3 amino acids: CASSYSIGPASGNTIYF. CDR3 in DNA: TGTGCCAGCAGTTACTCGATTGGGCCGGCCTCTGGAAACACCATATATTTT.

This clonotype was found many times. J is TRBJ2-6 and V is TRBV12-3 or TRBV12-4; 7 bases align to TRBD1. After removal of 6 bases from V and 0 bases from J, the junction contained 8 bases not matched to a gene. The CDR3 runs to 17 residues. In nucleotides, the CDR3 is TGTGCCAGCAGCCCGACAGGGTCCGGCTCTGGGGCCAACGTCCTGACTTTC. This translates into CASSPTGSGSGANVLTF.

The sample holds a few counts of this clonotype. CDR3 sequence reads: CASSSAGRRHEQYF. The CDR3 bases are TGTGCCAGCAGTTCCGCCGGGAGGAGACACGAGCAGTACTTC. The chain uses TRBV28 and TRBJ2-7; 7 bases align to TRBD2. The germline gives CDR1 MDHEN, CDR2 SYDVKM. J was trimmed by 5 bases and V by 4 bases; bases with no gene match: 8. CDR3 length: 14 residues. Based on the CDR3 plus reference TRBV28 and TRBJ2-7, the full variable domain is DVKVTQSSRYLVKRTGEKVFLECVQDMDHENMFWYRQDPGLGLRLIYFSYDVKMKEKGDIPEGYSVSREKKERFSLILESASTNQTSMYLCASSSAGRRHEQYFGPGTRLTVT.

There are many counts of this clonotype. The rearrangement joins TRBV29-1 to TRBJ1-2; D is undetermined. This CDR3 spans 15 amino acids. Germline V gene lookup returns CDR1 SQVTM and CDR2 ANQGSEA. Trimming took off 6 bases at V and 6 bases at J, with 23 bases between the two ends. CDR3 coding DNA: TGCAGCGTGCAGTTGGACGCCCTGTTGCTAAATGGCTACACCTTC. Amino acids: CSVQLDALLLNGYTF.

On this clonotype: Compared with germline, one end of the junction differs, possibly owing to a read error. The V gene is TRBV12-3 or TRBV12-4, the J gene TRBJ2-4; D is ambiguous. The CDR3 covers 13 residues. This chain's CDR3 is CASSTDGPNIKYF. The CDR3 coding sequence is TGTGCCAGCAGTACGGACGGCCCCAACATTAAGTACTTC.

This clonotype is a singleton in its sample. This rearrangement joins TRBV28 to TRBJ1-2; D is undetermined. Germline V CDR1 and CDR2: MDHEN, SYDVKM. Trimming removed 8 bases at V and 8 bases at J, with 15 bases between. The CDR3 has 12 residues. The CDR3 nucleotides are TGTGCCAGCGCCCCCCGGCCTGGAGGCTACACCTTC. Its translation is CASAPRPGGYTF.

In this sample, this clonotype turned up many times. This sequence joins TRBV6-1 and TRBJ1-3; TRBD1 might be the D (6 bases). This CDR3 comprises 16 residues. The V end lost 7 bases, the J end lost 0 bases, and 16 bases lay between the germline ends. CDR1 MNHNS and CDR2 SASEGT come from the germline V gene. CDR3 DNA sequence: TGTGCCAGCACTCCGGGACACATGACCTCTGGAAACACCATATATTTT. Protein product: CASTPGHMTSGNTIYF.

This clonotype was counted at least ten times. This chain joins TRBV18 and TRBJ2-7; D might be TRBD1 or TRBD2, each matching 6 bases. Trimming removed 0 bases from V and 2 bases from J, with 8 bases in between. The CDR3 contains 14 residues. The germline V gene has CDR1 KGHSH and CDR2 LQKENI. The CDR3 is CASSPPRGAYEQYF. CDR3 sequence (DNA): TGTGCCAGCTCACCACCGAGGGGGGCCTACGAGCAGTACTTC.

The sample holds many counts of this clonotype. V is TRBV12-3 or TRBV12-4 and J is TRBJ1-2; 9 bases are a match to TRBD1. The CDR3 spans 15 residues. V gave up 6 bases and J gave up 4 bases; unmatched junction bases: 9. In DNA form, the CDR3 reads TGTGCCAGCAGCCTAACAGGGGGCTTGGGCTATGGCTACACCTTC. As protein: CASSLTGGLGYGYTF.

The J gene is TRBJ1-2, the V gene TRBV6-1; TRBD1 agrees at 8 bases. Losses at the gene ends were 5 bases for V and 6 bases for J; bases not matched to a gene: 8. CDR3 length: 14 residues. In germline, CDR1 is MNHNS, CDR2 SASEGT. CDR3 residues: CASSPGPGGHGYTF. The CDR3, as DNA: TGTGCCAGCAGTCCAGGACCAGGGGGCCATGGCTACACCTTC.

CDR3 nucleotides: TGTGCCAGCAGTGAACACGGGCCAGGCACTGAAGCTTTCTTT. It codes for CASSEHGPGTEAFF. The V call is TRBV2, the J call TRBJ1-1, with D unclear. This CDR3 contains 14 residues. V dropped 2 bases and J dropped 4 bases, with 11 bases sitting between them. CDR1 is SNHLY, CDR2 FYNNEI, per germline.

This clonotype was recorded a few times. V gene TRBV7-9 combines with J gene TRBJ2-7, with D perhaps matching TRBD1 (5 bases). Trimming left V 4 bases short and J 3 bases short, with 16 bases between. Per germline, CDR1 SEHNR and CDR2 FQNEAQ (reference sequence). This CDR3 region has 15 residues. CDR3 nucleotide sequence: TGTGCCAGCAGCTCACCCAAGGACGGACACTACGAGCAGTACTTC. Translating gives CASSSPKDGHYEQYF.

V gene TRBV12-3 or TRBV12-4 combines with J gene TRBJ1-1; D is undetermined. This CDR3 contains 14 residues. Deletions cut 7 bases from V and 0 bases from J, with 12 bases between. The CDR3 DNA sequence: TGTGCCAGCAAGCACAGATACATGAACACTGAAGCTTTCTTT. Residues: CASKHRYMNTEAFF.

This clonotype has at least ten counts. The chain links TRBV6-1 to TRBJ2-4; D is undetermined. This CDR3 has 15 residues. Germline V CDR1 and CDR2: MNHNS, SASEGT. Deletions cut 2 bases from V and 0 bases from J, with 8 bases between. For the CDR3, the DNA is TGTGCCAGCAGTGAACAGGCGGTAGCCAAAAACATTCAGTACTTC. This sequence encodes CASSEQAVAKNIQYF.

This clonotype was detected a few times. This sequence joins TRBV12-5 and TRBJ1-3; D perhaps matches TRBD1 (6 bases). The CDR3 runs 15 residues. Trimming shortened V by 6 bases and J by 5 bases, and 17 bases separated the two germline ends. Looked up from germline, CDR1 is LGHNT and CDR2 is FRNRAP. DNA for the CDR3: TGTGCTAGTGGCCCTCCGATGGGGGCTCGAAACACCATATATTTT. Protein product: CASGPPMGARNTIYF.